The present entry profiles one T cell receptor beta chain with its context. The data were taken from a study of T cells expressing NK-cell markers. Germline lookup yields CDR1 MNHNS and CDR2 SASEGT. CDR3 size: 14 residues. TCRdb re-called the 5' RACE reads; one entry per CDR3 protein, DNA not given. This listing includes about 260,000 distinct CDR3 sequences. The chain couples TRBV6-1 to TRBJ2-7; lacking DNA, the TRBD2 call made by TCRdb goes unchecked. The sequencing input was blood T cells: a sorted CD56 or NKG2C T cell subset, CD4+ or CD8+ T cells, or bulk PBMC T cells (not recorded which). The clonotype was recovered from a woman between 18 and 70 years old in good health. CDR3: CASRSGLAGGEQYF.